A single sample is the source of the 8 T cell receptor beta chains below, sequenced in a study of response to subunit inactivated influenza vaccine. MiXCR, run by TCRdb on the RT-PCR reads, gives a single entry per CDR3 protein. The top ten hold less than 9% of the sample, which has hundreds of thousands of distinct CDR3 sequences, 11% to 15% seen once. The sequences come from PBMCs from blood, collected 14 to 15 days before vaccination. These receptors were collected from a middle-aged man who received an inactivated influenza vaccine.

This chain joins TRBV20-1 and TRBJ2-5; TRBD1 or TRBD2 may be the D gene (5 bases each). The V gene's germline CDR1 is DFQATT and CDR2 SNEGSKA (reference sequence). The V and J ends lost 6 bases and 3 bases respectively, with 17 bases between them. The CDR3 runs to 14 residues. CDR3 DNA sequence: TGCAGTGCCCCTGAAACCGGGACCAAAGAGACCCAGTACTTC. Amino acid sequence: CSAPETGTKETQYF.

The CDR3 protein is CSVGGQGLGANVLTF. CDR3 DNA: TGCAGCGTGGGGGGACAGGGGCTCGGGGCCAACGTCCTGACTTTC. The rearrangement joins TRBV29-1 to TRBJ2-6; 10 positions agree with TRBD1. CDR1 is SQVTM, CDR2 ANQGSEA, per germline. With 6 bases clipped from V and 4 bases from J, the junction kept 6 bases outside the gene matches. This CDR3 is built from 15 residues.

The genes are TRBV9 and TRBJ2-1; a weak D match, TRBD2 (5 bases). The germline V gene has CDR1 SGDLS and CDR2 YYNGEE. The CDR3 spans 12 residues. With 4 bases removed from V and 7 bases from J, the gap between germline ends came to 9 bases. CDR3 residues: CASSKIANEQFF. DNA of the CDR3: TGTGCCAGCAGCAAGATAGCGAATGAGCAGTTCTTC.

Only a few counts were recorded for this clonotype. The V and J genes are TRBV6-2 or TRBV6-3 and TRBJ2-2; a weak D match, TRBD2 (7 bases). The CDR3 sequence is 18 residues long. Germline CDR1 reads MNHEY; CDR2 reads SVGEGT. V lost 2 bases and J lost 0, with 16 bases in between. As DNA, the CDR3 is TGTGCCAGCAGTTACGGAAGGGGGGGCCGTTCGAACACCGGGGAGCTGTTTTTT. Amino acids: CASSYGRGGRSNTGELFF.

V is TRBV12-3 or TRBV12-4 and J is TRBJ2-5; weak D call: TRBD2 (5 bases). V dropped 3 bases and J dropped 3 bases, with 11 bases sitting between them. The CDR3 spans 14 residues. The CDR3 DNA follows: TGTGCCAGCAGTTTCGACTCTAGCAAAGAGACCCAGTACTTC. It yields the protein CASSFDSSKETQYF.

The V call is TRBV20-1, the J call TRBJ2-5; the D is unclear. Trimming pared 5 bases from V and 2 bases from J, leaving 15 bases between. This CDR3 is built from 14 residues. Germline V gene sequence: CDR1 DFQATT, CDR2 SNEGSKA (reference sequence). The CDR3, as DNA: TGCAGTGCTCCCAGCACAGCCATACAAGAGACCCAGTACTTC. This encodes CSAPSTAIQETQYF.

The chain has TRBV5-6 and TRBJ2-2, with 11 bases aligning to TRBD2. Losses at the gene ends were 3 bases for V and 4 bases for J; bases not matched to a gene: 5. CDR3 length: 16 residues. Germline V CDR1 and CDR2: SGHDT, YYEEEE. As DNA, the CDR3 is TGTGCCAGCAGCTCCCTAGCGGGGGGCGGCACCGGGGAGCTGTTTTTT. The encoded protein is CASSSLAGGGTGELFF.

This clonotype was seen only a few times. In nucleotides, the CDR3 is TGTGCCAGCAGCCTGGGACAGACCAGGACCCAGTACTTC. The encoded protein is CASSLGQTRTQYF. V gene TRBV14 combines with J gene TRBJ2-5, with TRBD1 matching over 7 bases. The germline gives CDR1 SGHDN, CDR2 FVKESK. The CDR3 consists of 13 residues. J gave up 7 bases and V 4 bases, and 6 bases lay outside the gene matches.